This T cell receptor beta chain was retrieved from a study of response to subunit inactivated influenza vaccine. Germline-derived CDR1 and CDR2 are SQVTM and ANQGSEA. Trimming cost V 4 bases and J 3 bases, with 16 bases left between them. The CDR3 covers 15 residues. As for this clonotype: Its antigen is currently unknown.

TCRdb fed the RT-PCR reads into MiXCR, producing one record per CDR3 protein. The sample consists of about 500,000 distinct CDR3 sequences, approximately 16% of them appearing once. Findings of the study overall: Only a handful of new T cells, the authors suggested, are recruited with each seasonal influenza vaccination.

V gene TRBV29-1 combines with J gene TRBJ2-1; maybe TRBD2 (7 bases). The input for sequencing was CD4+ T cells sorted from PBMCs, taken less than 30 months after vaccination. The TCR sequence derives from a man between 45 and 75 years old who received an inactivated influenza vaccine. CDR3 sequence (DNA): TGCAGCGTTGGCGCACGGGGGGCGAACTACAATGAGCAGTTCTTC. This codes for CSVGARGANYNEQFF.